This record covers a single T cell receptor (beta chain). There are 16 residues in the CDR3. Germline loops: CDR1 SGHRS, CDR2 YFSETQ. The V gene end was trimmed by 2 bases and the J gene end by 1 base; junction bases not matched to a gene: 4. The entry originates in a study of T-cell reconstitution after alpha-beta-depleted transplantation in children. Unique molecular identifiers were incorporated during preparation of the TCRbeta library. In TCRdb, the PCR reads were re-called with MiXCR into one record per CDR3 protein. The data hold hundreds of thousands of distinct CDR3 sequences, with 10% to 15% observed a single time.

The chain carries TRBV5-1 and TRBJ2-2; 8 bases agree with TRBD2. This receptor was taken from a male patient aged 10 to 17 who had a stem cell transplant for acute myeloid leukemia, so the T cells may come from the graft donor. Specimen: PBMCs, mostly from graft donor cells, collected 360 days after TCRalphabeta/CD19-depleted stem cell transplant. In DNA form, the CDR3 reads TGCGCCAGCAGCTTCTCTGGGACTAGGAACACCGGGGAGCTGTTTTTT. This translates into CASSFSGTRNTGELFF.